This T cell receptor (beta chain) was sequenced for a study of T-cell reconstitution after alpha-beta-depleted transplantation in children. Regarding the study as a whole: At one year after transplant, newly produced T cells mostly accounted for T-cell counts and diversity. After transplant, at about two months, alpha-beta T cells were reportedly derived from several hundred expanded graft clones.

Germline V gene sequence: CDR1 KGHDR, CDR2 SFDVKD. With 3 bases clipped from V and 8 bases from J, the junction kept 8 bases outside the gene matches. The CDR3 spans 15 residues. TCRbeta library construction was performed incorporating unique molecular identifiers. TCRdb re-called the PCR reads with MiXCR, one entry per CDR3 protein. This repertoire shows hundreds of thousands of distinct CDR3 sequences, more than 20% found once; its top ten account for approximately 2.5%. This clonotype was counted at least ten times. Its antigen remains unidentified. The source was PBMCs, collected before TCRalphabeta/CD19-depleted stem cell transplant. This sequence was found in a girl aged 2 to 10 with Fanconi anemia, due to receive a stem cell transplant. The chain recombines TRBV24-1 with TRBJ2-1, with 8 bases matching TRBD1. CDR3 amino acids: CATSDPRQGLDEQFF. In DNA form, the CDR3 reads TGTGCCACCAGTGATCCGCGACAGGGGCTGGATGAGCAGTTCTTC.